These 10 T cell receptor beta chains were sequenced from one sample in a study of graft-versus-host responses after intestinal transplantation. The repertoire was sequenced with immunoSEQ multiplex PCR; TCRdb's copy has only in-frame clones and lacks some. The data show 65,000 to 90,000 clones, more than 85% seen once. No antigens are known for them. The starting material was unstimulated CD8+ T cells sorted from spleen or lymph node cells, obtained before transplant. Receptor source: a human donor who was the organ donor for an intestinal transplant.

The rearrangement joins TRBV4-1 to TRBJ2-3; TRBD2 agrees at 7 bases. CDR3 size: 15 residues. V trimming: 4 bases; J trimming: 7 bases; junction bases outside the gene matches: 11. The germline gives CDR1 MGHRA, CDR2 YSYEKL. CDR3 sequence: CASSPAALAVHTQYF. DNA of the CDR3: TGCGCCAGCAGCCCCGCCGCGCTAGCGGTACATACGCAGTATTTT.

The genes are TRBV5-1 and TRBJ2-1; D tentatively fits TRBD1 or TRBD2 (5 bases each). The CDR3 covers 14 residues. CDR1 SGHRS and CDR2 YFSETQ come from the germline V gene. With 4 bases removed from V and 5 bases from J, the gap between germline ends came to 13 bases. The CDR3, as DNA: TGCGCCAGCAGCGCCCGGGACGGAGACAATGAGCAGTTCTTC. This encodes CASSARDGDNEQFF.

This chain joins TRBV7-2 and TRBJ2-1; TRBD1 aligns across 7 bases. CDR1 SGHTA and CDR2 FQGNSA come from the germline V gene. The CDR3 is 13 residues long. The V gene end was trimmed by 3 bases and the J gene end by 9 bases; junction bases not matched to a gene: 5. CDR3: CASSFDRAGEQFF. The CDR3 DNA reads TGTGCCAGCAGCTTCGACAGGGCGGGTGAGCAGTTCTTC.

The chain combines TRBV6-5 with TRBJ2-1, with D uncertain. This CDR3 has 12 amino acids. Trimming removed 8 bases at V and 3 bases at J, with 8 bases between. Germline V gives CDR1 MNHEY, CDR2 SVGAGI. The CDR3, as DNA: TGTGCCAGCGTAAGCTACTACAATGAGCAGTTCTTC. Translating gives CASVSYYNEQFF.

The chain links TRBV30 to TRBJ1-4; D perhaps matches TRBD1 (5 bases). Germline CDR1 and CDR2: GTSNPN and SVGIG (reference sequence). The CDR3 sequence is 13 residues long. Trimming cost V 2 bases and J 5 bases, with 9 bases left between them. The CDR3 sequence is CAWSMGRNEKLFF. Written as DNA, the CDR3 is TGTGCCTGGAGTATGGGGCGGAATGAAAAACTGTTTTTT. The whole variable domain, filled in from reference TRBV30 and TRBJ1-4, reads SQTIHQWPATLVQPVGSPLSLECTVEGTSNPNLYWYRQAAGRGLQLLFYSVGIGQISSEVPQNLSASRPQDRQFILSSKKLLLSDSGFYLCAWSMGRNEKLFFGSGTQLSVL.

The chain recombines TRBV2 with TRBJ2-6; D could derive from TRBD1 or TRBD2 (6 bases each). Per germline, CDR1 SNHLY and CDR2 FYNNEI. Trimming left V 8 bases short and J 4 bases short, with 18 bases between. CDR3 length equals 16 residues. Here the CDR3 reads CASDVGGPLGANVLTF. The CDR3 DNA is TGTGCCAGCGATGTCGGGGGCCCCTTAGGGGCCAACGTCCTGACTTTC.

This clone appeared a single time. This rearrangement joins TRBV19 to TRBJ1-2, with 8 positions matching TRBD1. V was pared by 0 bases and J by 4 bases, with 7 bases of the junction left unmatched. The CDR3 loop spans 16 amino acids. Germline CDR1 is LNHDA and CDR2 is SQIVND (reference sequence). CDR3 nucleotides: TGTGCCAGTAGTATAGAGGCACAGGGGGTAATCTATGGCTACACCTTC. Amino acids: CASSIEAQGVIYGYTF.

Only one count was recorded for this clone. The V call is TRBV6-5, the J call TRBJ1-5; D perhaps matches TRBD1 (6 bases). The V and J ends lost 6 bases and 2 bases respectively, with 11 bases between them. This CDR3 spans 14 amino acids. CDR1 is MNHEY and CDR2 is SVGAGI in the germline V gene. CDR3 sequence (DNA): TGTGCCAGCAGACCCGGGACACGCAATCAGCCCCAGCATTTT. Translation: CASRPGTRNQPQHF.

The chain is built from TRBV7-9 and TRBJ1-2; D is perhaps TRBD1 (5 bases). This CDR3 is 16 amino acids long. Trimming took off 6 bases at V and 5 bases at J, with 22 bases between the two ends. CDR1 and CDR2 from the germline V gene are SEHNR and FQNEAQ (reference sequence). The CDR3 spells CASSLEAALGVYGYTF. The CDR3 bases are TGTGCCAGCAGTCTCGAAGCTGCCTTAGGGGTTTATGGCTACACCTTC.

This chain connects TRBV5-5 to TRBJ1-3; D is uncertain. In germline, CDR1 is SGHKS, CDR2 YYEKEE (reference sequence). This CDR3 is built from 15 residues. V was trimmed by 1 base and J by 0 bases, leaving 8 bases between them. The CDR3 nucleotides are TGTGCCAGCAGCTTGTATGTTCACTCTGGAAACACCATATATTTT. This encodes CASSLYVHSGNTIYF.